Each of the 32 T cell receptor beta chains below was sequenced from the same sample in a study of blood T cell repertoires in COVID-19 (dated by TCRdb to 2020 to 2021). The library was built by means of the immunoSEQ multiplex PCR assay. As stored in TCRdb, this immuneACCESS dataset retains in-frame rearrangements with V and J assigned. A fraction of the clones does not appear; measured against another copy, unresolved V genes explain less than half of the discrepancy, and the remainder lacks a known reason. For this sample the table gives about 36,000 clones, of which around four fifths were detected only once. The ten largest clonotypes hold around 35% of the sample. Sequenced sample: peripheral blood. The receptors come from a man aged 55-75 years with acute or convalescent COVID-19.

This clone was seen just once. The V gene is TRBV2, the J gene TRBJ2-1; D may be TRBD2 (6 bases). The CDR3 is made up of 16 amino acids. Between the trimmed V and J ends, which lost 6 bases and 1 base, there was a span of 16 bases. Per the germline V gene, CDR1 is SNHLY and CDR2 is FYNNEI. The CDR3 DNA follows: TGTGCCAGCAGAGAATTGGGAGGTCCGTCCTACAATGAGCAGTTCTTC. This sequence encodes CASRELGGPSYNEQFF.

The CDR3 coding sequence is TGTGCCAGCAGGCGACAGGGAGGAATCTATGGCTACACCTTC. It is translated as CASRRQGGIYGYTF. The J gene is TRBJ1-2, the V gene TRBV6-4, with TRBD1 matching over 7 bases. This CDR3 has 14 residues. From germline, CDR1 is MRHNA and CDR2 SNTAGT. Losses at the gene ends were 6 bases for V and 4 bases for J; bases not matched to a gene: 8.

The CDR3 region has the DNA TGTGCCAGCTTACTACAGGGGGCCCACTATAATTCACCCCTCCACTTT. This gives the protein CASLLQGAHYNSPLHF. The V gene is TRBV28, the J gene TRBJ1-6; TRBD1 aligns across 9 bases. Germline assignment: CDR1 MDHEN and CDR2 SYDVKM. Germline trimming cut 8 bases from V and 3 bases from J; bases unmatched to any gene: 8. This CDR3 has 16 amino acids.

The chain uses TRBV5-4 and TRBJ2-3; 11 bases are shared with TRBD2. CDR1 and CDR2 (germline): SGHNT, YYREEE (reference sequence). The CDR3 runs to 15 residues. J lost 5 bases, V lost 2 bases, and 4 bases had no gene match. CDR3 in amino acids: CASSFSGRARDTQYF. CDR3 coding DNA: TGTGCCAGCAGCTTTAGCGGGAGGGCCAGAGATACGCAGTATTTT.

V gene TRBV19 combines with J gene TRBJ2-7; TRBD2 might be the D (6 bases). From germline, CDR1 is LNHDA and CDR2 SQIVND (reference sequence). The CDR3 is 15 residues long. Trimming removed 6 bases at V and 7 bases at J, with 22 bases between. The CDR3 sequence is CASSKATSSRGEQYF. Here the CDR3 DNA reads TGTGCCAGTAGCAAGGCCACTAGCAGCCGGGGGGAGCAGTACTTC.

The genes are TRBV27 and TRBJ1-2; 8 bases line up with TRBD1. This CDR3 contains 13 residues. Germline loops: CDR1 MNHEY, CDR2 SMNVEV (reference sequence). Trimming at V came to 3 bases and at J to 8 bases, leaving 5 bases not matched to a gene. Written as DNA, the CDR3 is TGTGCCAGCAGTTTCGGGACAGGCGCGGGCTACACCTTC. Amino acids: CASSFGTGAGYTF.

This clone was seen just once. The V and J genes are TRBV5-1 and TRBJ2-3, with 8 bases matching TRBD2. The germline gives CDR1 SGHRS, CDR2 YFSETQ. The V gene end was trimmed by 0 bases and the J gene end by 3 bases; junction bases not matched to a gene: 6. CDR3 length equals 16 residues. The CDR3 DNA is TGCGCCAGCAGCTTGGAGGGTAGCGGGAAGACAGATACGCAGTATTTT. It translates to CASSLEGSGKTDTQYF.

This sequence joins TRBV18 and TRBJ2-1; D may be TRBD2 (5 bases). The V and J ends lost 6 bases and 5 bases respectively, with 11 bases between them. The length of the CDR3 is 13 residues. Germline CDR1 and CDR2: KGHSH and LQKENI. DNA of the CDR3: TGTGCCAGCTCCCAAACTAGGAACAATGAGCAGTTCTTC. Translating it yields CASSQTRNNEQFF.

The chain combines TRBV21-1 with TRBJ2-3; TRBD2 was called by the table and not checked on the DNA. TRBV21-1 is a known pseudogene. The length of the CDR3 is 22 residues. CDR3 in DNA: TGTGCCAGCAGCAAAGCGAGTCTAGCGGGAGGGCCGGCGTGTTTTCGCACAGATACGCAGTATTTT. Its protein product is CASSKASLAGGPACFRTDTQYF.

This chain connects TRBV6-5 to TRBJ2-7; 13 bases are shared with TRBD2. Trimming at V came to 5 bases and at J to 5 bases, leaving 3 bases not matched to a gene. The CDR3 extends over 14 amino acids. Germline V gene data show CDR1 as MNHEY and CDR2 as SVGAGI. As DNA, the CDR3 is TGTGCCAGCAGTCGGACTAGCGGGAGAAACGAGCAGTACTTC. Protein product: CASSRTSGRNEQYF.

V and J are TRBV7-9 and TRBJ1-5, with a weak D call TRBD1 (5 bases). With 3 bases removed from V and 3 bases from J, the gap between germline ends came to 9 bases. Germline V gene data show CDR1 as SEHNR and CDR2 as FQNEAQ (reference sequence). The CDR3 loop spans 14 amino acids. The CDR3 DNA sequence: TGTGCCAGCAGCTTGGGGGGGGACAATCAGCCCCAGCATTTT. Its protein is CASSLGGDNQPQHF.

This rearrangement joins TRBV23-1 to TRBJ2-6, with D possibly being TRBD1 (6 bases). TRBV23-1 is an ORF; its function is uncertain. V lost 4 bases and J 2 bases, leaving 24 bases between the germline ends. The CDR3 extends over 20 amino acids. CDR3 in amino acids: CASSPTPWWGHLTGANVLTF. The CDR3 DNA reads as TGCGCCAGCAGTCCAACTCCTTGGTGGGGGCACTTGACTGGGGCCAACGTCCTGACTTTC.

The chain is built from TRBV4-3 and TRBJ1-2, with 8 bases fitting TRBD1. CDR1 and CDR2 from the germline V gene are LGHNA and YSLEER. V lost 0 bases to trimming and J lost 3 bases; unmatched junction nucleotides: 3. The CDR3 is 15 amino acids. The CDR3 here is CASSQELRGHYGYTF. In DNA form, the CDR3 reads TGCGCCAGCAGCCAAGAACTCAGGGGGCACTATGGCTACACCTTC.

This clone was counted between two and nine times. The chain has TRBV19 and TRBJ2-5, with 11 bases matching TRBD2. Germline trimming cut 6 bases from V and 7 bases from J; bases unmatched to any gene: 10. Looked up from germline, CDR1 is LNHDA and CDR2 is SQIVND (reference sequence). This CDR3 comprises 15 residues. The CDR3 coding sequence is TGTGCCAGTAGGGACCTACTAGCGGGAGAGGTGACCCAGTACTTC. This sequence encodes CASRDLLAGEVTQYF.

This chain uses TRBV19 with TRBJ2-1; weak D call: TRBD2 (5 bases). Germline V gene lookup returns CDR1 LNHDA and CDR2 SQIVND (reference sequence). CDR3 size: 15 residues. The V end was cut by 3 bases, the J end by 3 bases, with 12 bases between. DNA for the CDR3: TGTGCCAGTAGTATCCGAGCGGAGAGCTACAATGAGCAGTTCTTC. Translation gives CASSIRAESYNEQFF.

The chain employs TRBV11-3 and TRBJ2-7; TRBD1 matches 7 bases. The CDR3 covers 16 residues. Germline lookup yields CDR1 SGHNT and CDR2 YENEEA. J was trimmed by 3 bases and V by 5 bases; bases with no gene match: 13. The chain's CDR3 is CASSKKDRVLVYEQYF. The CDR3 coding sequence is TGTGCCAGCAGCAAGAAAGACAGGGTTCTAGTCTACGAGCAGTACTTC.

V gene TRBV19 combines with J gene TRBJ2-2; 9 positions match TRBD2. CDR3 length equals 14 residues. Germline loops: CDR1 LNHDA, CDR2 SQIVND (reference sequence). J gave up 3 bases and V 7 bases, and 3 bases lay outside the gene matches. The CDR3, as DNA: TGTGCCAGTAAGACTAGCGGTGACACCGGGGAGCTGTTTTTT. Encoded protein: CASKTSGDTGELFF.

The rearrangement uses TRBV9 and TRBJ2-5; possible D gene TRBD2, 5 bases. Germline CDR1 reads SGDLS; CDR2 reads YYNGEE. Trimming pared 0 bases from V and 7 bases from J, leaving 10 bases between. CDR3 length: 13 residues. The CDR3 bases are TGTGCCAGCAGCGTAGCTACTGGAGGGACCCAGTACTTC. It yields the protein CASSVATGGTQYF. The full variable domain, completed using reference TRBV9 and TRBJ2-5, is DSGVTQTPKHLITATGQRVTLRCSPRSGDLSVYWYQQSLDQGLQFLIQYYNGEERAKGNILERFSAQQFPDLHSELNLSSLELGDSALYFCASSVATGGTQYFGPGTRLLVL.

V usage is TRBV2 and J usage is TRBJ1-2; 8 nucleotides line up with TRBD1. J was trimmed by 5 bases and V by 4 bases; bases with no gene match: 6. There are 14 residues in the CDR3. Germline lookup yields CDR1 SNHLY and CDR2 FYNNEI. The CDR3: CASSAGTGAYGYTF. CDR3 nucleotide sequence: TGTGCCAGCAGTGCCGGGACAGGAGCTTATGGCTACACCTTC.

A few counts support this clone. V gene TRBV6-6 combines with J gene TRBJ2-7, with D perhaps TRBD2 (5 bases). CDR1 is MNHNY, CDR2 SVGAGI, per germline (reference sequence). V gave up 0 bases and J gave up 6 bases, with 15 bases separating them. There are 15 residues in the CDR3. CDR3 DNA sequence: TGTGCCAGCAGTTACTCCGGCTTAGTAGCGAGCGAGCAGTACTTC. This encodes CASSYSGLVASEQYF.

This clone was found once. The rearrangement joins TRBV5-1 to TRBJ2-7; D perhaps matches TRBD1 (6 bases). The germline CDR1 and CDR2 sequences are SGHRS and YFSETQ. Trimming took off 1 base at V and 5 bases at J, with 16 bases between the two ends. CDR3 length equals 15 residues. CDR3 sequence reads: CASSLPNRDLDEQYF. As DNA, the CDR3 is TGCGCCAGCAGCTTGCCTAACAGGGATTTGGACGAGCAGTACTTC.

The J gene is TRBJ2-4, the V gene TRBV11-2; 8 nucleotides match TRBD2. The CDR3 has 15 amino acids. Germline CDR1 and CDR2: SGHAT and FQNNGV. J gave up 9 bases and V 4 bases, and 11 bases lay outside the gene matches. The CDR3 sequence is CASSSGTGLAPIQYF. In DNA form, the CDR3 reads TGTGCCAGCAGCTCCGGTACAGGACTAGCCCCCATTCAGTACTTC. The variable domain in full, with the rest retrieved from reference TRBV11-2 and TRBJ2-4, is EAGVAQSPRYKIIEKRQSVAFWCNPISGHATLYWYQQILGQGPKLLIQFQNNGVVDDSQLPKDRFSAERLKGVDSTLKIQPAKLEDSAVYLCASSSGTGLAPIQYFGAGTRLSVL.

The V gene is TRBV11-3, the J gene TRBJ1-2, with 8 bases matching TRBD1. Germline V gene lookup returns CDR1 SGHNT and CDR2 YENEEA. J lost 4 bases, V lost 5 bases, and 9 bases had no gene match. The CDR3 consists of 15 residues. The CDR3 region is CASSPRTGPIYGYTF. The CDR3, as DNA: TGTGCCAGCAGCCCTCGGACAGGGCCTATCTATGGCTACACCTTC.

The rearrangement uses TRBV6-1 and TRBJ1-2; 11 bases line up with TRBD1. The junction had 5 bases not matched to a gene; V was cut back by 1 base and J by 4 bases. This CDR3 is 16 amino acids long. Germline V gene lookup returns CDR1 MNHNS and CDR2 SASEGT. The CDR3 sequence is CASSEDRDRGIYGYTF. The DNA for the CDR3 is TGTGCCAGCAGTGAAGACCGGGACAGGGGGATCTATGGCTACACCTTC.

CDR3 sequence: CTSSQVRGFGGYTF. The CDR3 nucleotides read TGCACCAGCAGCCAAGTGCGGGGCTTCGGGGGCTACACCTTC. The V gene is TRBV1, the J gene TRBJ1-2. TRBV1 is described as a pseudogene. CDR3 size: 14 residues.

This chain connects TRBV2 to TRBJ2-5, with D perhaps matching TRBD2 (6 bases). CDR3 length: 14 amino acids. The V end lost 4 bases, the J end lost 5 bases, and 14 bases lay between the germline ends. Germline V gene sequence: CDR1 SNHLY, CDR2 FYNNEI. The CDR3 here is CASSAAGRTETQYF. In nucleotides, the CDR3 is TGTGCCAGCAGTGCCGCGGGGCGGACGGAGACCCAGTACTTC.

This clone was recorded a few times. This CDR3 reads CASSQDSANTGELFF. CDR3 nucleotides: TGTGCCAGCAGCCAAGATAGCGCGAACACCGGGGAGCTGTTTTTT. The V and J genes are TRBV4-2 and TRBJ2-2, with D maybe TRBD2 (5 bases). The V gene lost 0 bases and the J gene lost 0 bases, with 5 bases spanning the gap. Germline CDR1 reads LGHNA; CDR2 reads YNFKEQ. The CDR3 length is 15 residues.

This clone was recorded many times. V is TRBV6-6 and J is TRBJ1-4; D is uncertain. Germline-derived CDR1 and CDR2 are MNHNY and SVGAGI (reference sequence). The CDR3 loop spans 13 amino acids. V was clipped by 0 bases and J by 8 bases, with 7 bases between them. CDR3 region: CASSYSTYEKLFF. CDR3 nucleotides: TGTGCCAGCAGTTACTCGACTTACGAAAAACTGTTTTTT.

The CDR3 nucleotides are TGCGCCAGCGACGGGACTAGCGGGACTGACAATGAGCAGTTCTTC. Translated, it gives CASDGTSGTDNEQFF. J is TRBJ2-1 and V is TRBV10-2; 13 bases agree with TRBD2. The germline gives CDR1 WSHSY, CDR2 SAAADI. CDR3 length: 15 amino acids. J was trimmed by 5 bases and V by 8 bases; bases with no gene match: 6.

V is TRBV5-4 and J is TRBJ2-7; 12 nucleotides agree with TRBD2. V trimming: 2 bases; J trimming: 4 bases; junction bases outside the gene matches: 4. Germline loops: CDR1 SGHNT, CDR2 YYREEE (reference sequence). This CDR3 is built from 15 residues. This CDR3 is CASSFGTSGPYEQYF. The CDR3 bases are TGTGCCAGCAGCTTCGGGACTAGCGGGCCTTACGAGCAGTACTTC.

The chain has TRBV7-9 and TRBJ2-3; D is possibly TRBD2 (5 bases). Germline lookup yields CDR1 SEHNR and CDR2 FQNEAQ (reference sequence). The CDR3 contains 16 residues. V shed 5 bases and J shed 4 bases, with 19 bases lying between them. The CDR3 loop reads CASSPLTGIGADTQYF. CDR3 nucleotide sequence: TGTGCCAGCAGCCCGCTTACCGGGATTGGGGCAGATACGCAGTATTTT. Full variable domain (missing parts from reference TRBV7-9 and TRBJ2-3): DTGVSQNPRHKITKRGQNVTFRCDPISEHNRLYWYRQTLGQGPEFLTYFQNEAQLEKSRLLSDRFSAERPKGSFSTLEIQRTEQGDSAMYLCASSPLTGIGADTQYFGPGTRLTVL.

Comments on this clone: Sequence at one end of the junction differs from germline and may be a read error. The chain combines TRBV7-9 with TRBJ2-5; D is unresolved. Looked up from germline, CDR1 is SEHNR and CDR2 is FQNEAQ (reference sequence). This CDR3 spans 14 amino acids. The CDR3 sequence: CASSHSSTQEAQYF. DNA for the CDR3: TGTGCCAGCAGCCACTCTAGTACCCAAGAGGCCCAGTACTTC.